One sample yielded the 13 T cell receptor beta chains listed below, sequenced in a study of T cells in tumors after PD-1 blockade. Sequencing used immunoSEQ multiplex PCR; TCRdb keeps in-frame clones, though not all of them. The sample holds under 75,000 clones, roughly 70% seen once. The material sequenced was PBMCs, taken after anti-PD-1 treatment. The receptors were gathered from a human donor with basal cell carcinoma.

This chain joins TRBV4-2 and TRBJ1-4; D remains ambiguous. The germline gives CDR1 LGHNA, CDR2 YNFKEQ. CDR3 length: 16 residues. The V and J ends lost 1 base and 1 base respectively, with 10 bases between them. In DNA form, the CDR3 reads TGTGCCAGCAGCCAAGCGTCGGGTCGAACTAATGAAAAACTGTTTTTT. Its translation is CASSQASGRTNEKLFF.

CDR3 amino acids: CASSLGSRTNYGYTF. For the CDR3, the DNA is TGTGCCAGCAGCTTGGGTAGCAGGACTAACTATGGCTACACCTTC. The rearrangement links TRBV5-6 to TRBJ1-2; the D is unclear. Between the trimmed V and J ends, which lost 0 bases and 0 bases, there was a span of 9 bases. Germline CDR1 SGHDT, CDR2 YYEEEE. The length of the CDR3 is 15 residues. Filled out from reference TRBV5-6 and TRBJ1-2, the complete variable domain reads DAGVTQSPTHLIKTRGQQVTLRCSPKSGHDTVSWYQQALGQGPQFIFQYYEEEERQRGNFPDRFSGHQFPNYSSELNVNALLLGDSALYLCASSLGSRTNYGYTFGSGTRLTVV.

The CDR3 DNA is TGTGCCAGCAGTTACGAAACAGGGTTGGAGGACTACAATGAGCAGTTCTTC. Residues: CASSYETGLEDYNEQFF. The chain employs TRBV6-8 and TRBJ2-1, with D possibly matching TRBD1 (6 bases). V was cut by 2 bases and J by 3 bases, with 17 bases left in between. CDR3 size: 17 residues. The germline gives CDR1 MNHGY, CDR2 SAAAGT.

A single count supports this clone. An end of the junction does not agree with germline; a read error may underlie this. The chain carries TRBV7-9 and TRBJ2-5; 10 nucleotides align to TRBD2. Germline-derived CDR1 and CDR2 are SEHNR and FQNEAQ (reference sequence). The CDR3 loop spans 15 amino acids. The CDR3 sequence: CASSLGSRFLAGEDF. The CDR3 DNA follows: TGTGCCAGCAGCCTAGGTAGCCGTTTCCTAGCGGGGGAAGACTTC.

The chain combines TRBV19 with TRBJ2-7; D gene unclear. V was pared by 7 bases and J by 9 bases, with 13 bases between. The CDR3 contains 11 residues. The germline V gene has CDR1 LNHDA and CDR2 SQIVND (reference sequence). CDR3 DNA: TGTGCCAGTACTATCTTACCAGGGCAGTACTTC. Translating gives CASTILPGQYF. The whole variable domain, filled in from reference TRBV19 and TRBJ2-7, reads DGGITQSPKYLFRKEGQNVTLSCEQNLNHDAMYWYRQDPGQGLRLIYYSQIVNDFQKGDIAEGYSVSREKKESFPLTVTSAQKNPTAFYLCASTILPGQYFGPGTRLTVT.

This rearrangement joins TRBV30 to TRBJ2-2, with D possibly matching TRBD2 (5 bases). CDR3 length equals 15 residues. Germline assignment: CDR1 GTSNPN and CDR2 SVGIG (reference sequence). The V gene lost 4 bases and the J gene lost 3 bases, with 15 bases spanning the gap. The DNA for the CDR3 is TGTGCCTGGAAGGGCAGAAGCGGCGACACCGGGGAGCTGTTTTTT. It yields the protein CAWKGRSGDTGELFF.

This clone was recorded a few times. The chain employs TRBV7-9 and TRBJ1-1; 7 bases fit TRBD1. CDR3 length: 16 residues. V dropped 6 bases and J dropped 1; count of bases not matched to a gene: 11. In germline, CDR1 is SEHNR, CDR2 FQNEAQ (reference sequence). In nucleotides, the CDR3 is TGTGCCAGCAGACGAGACAGGGCATTTGGGAACACTGAAGCTTTCTTT. It yields the protein CASRRDRAFGNTEAFF.

The chain uses TRBV30 and TRBJ2-7; D is ambiguous. The CDR3 runs to 11 residues. CDR1 and CDR2 (germline): GTSNPN, SVGIG (reference sequence). V shed 3 bases and J shed 5 bases, with 8 bases lying between them. The DNA for the CDR3 is TGTGCCTGGAGCGCACAGAACGAGCAGTACTTC. Amino acids: CAWSAQNEQYF.

Comments on this clone: One end of the junction is discordant with germline, which a read error may explain. The chain is built from TRBV7-7 and TRBJ2-5, with D maybe TRBD1 (6 bases). In germline, CDR1 is SSHAT, CDR2 FNYEAQ (reference sequence). The length of the CDR3 is 15 residues. The CDR3 DNA reads as TGTGCTAGCAGCCTAGGGGGTAAAGTCCAAGAGACCCAGTACTTC. This encodes CASSLGGKVQETQYF.

This clone was observed a handful of times. This chain uses TRBV5-6 with TRBJ2-7; 9 nucleotides align to TRBD1. Germline V gene lookup returns CDR1 SGHDT and CDR2 YYEEEE. With V trimmed by 3 bases and J by 4 bases, 11 bases remained unmatched. The CDR3 consists of 16 residues. CDR3 amino acids: CASSSPGQGFNYEQYF. CDR3 nucleotide sequence: TGTGCCAGCAGCTCTCCGGGACAGGGATTTAATTACGAGCAGTACTTC. Looking up the rest from reference TRBV5-6 and TRBJ2-7 gives the full variable domain: DAGVTQSPTHLIKTRGQQVTLRCSPKSGHDTVSWYQQALGQGPQFIFQYYEEEERQRGNFPDRFSGHQFPNYSSELNVNALLLGDSALYLCASSSPGQGFNYEQYFGPGTRLTVT.

This chain uses TRBV5-1 with TRBJ2-4; D is possibly TRBD1 or TRBD2 (5 bases each). CDR1 and CDR2 (germline): SGHRS, YFSETQ. V was cut by 7 bases and J by 6 bases, with 20 bases left in between. This CDR3 spans 15 amino acids. CDR3 loop: CASREGPGGGNIQYF. The CDR3 nucleotides read TGCGCCAGCCGAGAGGGACCCGGAGGCGGAAACATTCAGTACTTC. Combining the CDR3 with reference TRBV5-1 and TRBJ2-4 gives the whole variable domain KAGVTQTPRYLIKTRGQQVTLSCSPISGHRSVSWYQQTPGQGLQFLFEYFSETQRNKGNFPGRFSGRQFSNSRSEMNVSTLELGDSALYLCASREGPGGGNIQYFGAGTRLSVL.

The chain is built from TRBV6-5 and TRBJ1-5, with 7 bases matching TRBD1. This CDR3 region has 13 residues. Germline V lookup: CDR1 MNHEY, CDR2 SVGAGI. The J segment lost 6 bases and the V segment lost 10 bases, leaving 9 bases of the junction unmatched. CDR3 amino acids: CATRRQGGQPQHF. The CDR3 coding sequence is TGTGCCACCCGACGACAGGGAGGTCAGCCCCAGCATTTT.

The chain uses TRBV6-5 and TRBJ2-3; D gene ambiguous. The CDR3 spans 13 residues. V was shortened by 5 bases and J by 1 base, with 7 bases between the two germline ends. Germline CDR1 and CDR2: MNHEY and SVGAGI. CDR3: CASSPPGTDTQYF. The CDR3 DNA is TGTGCCAGCAGTCCCCCGGGCACAGATACGCAGTATTTT.